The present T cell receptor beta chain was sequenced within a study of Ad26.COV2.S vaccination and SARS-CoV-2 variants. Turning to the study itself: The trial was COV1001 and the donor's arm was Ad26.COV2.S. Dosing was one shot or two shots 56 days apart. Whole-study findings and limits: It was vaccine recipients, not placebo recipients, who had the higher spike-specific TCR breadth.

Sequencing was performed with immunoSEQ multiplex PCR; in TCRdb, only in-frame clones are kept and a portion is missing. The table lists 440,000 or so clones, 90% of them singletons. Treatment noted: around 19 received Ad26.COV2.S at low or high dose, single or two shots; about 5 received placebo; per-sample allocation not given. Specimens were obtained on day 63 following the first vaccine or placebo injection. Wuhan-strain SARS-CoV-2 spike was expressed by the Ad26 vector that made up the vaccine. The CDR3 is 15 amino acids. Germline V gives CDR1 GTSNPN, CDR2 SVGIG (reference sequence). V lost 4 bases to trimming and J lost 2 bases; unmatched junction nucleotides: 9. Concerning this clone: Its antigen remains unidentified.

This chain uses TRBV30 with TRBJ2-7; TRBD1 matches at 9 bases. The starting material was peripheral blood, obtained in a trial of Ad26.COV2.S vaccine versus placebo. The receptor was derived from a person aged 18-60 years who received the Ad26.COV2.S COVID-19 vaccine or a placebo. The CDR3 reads CAWNPGQGLTYEQYF. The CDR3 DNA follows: TGTGCCTGGAACCCAGGACAGGGGCTAACCTACGAGCAGTACTTC.